Shown below are 12 T cell receptor beta chains from a single sample sequenced in a study of T cells in women clearing cervical HPV infection. Some clones are missing from TCRdb's copy, which holds only in-frame ones; the method was immunoSEQ multiplex PCR. Its listing shows 45,000 to 55,000 clones. Material for sequencing was blood buffy coat. The receptor set was obtained from a woman between 18 and 70 years old with a cervical HPV16 infection that either progressed to CIN3+ or cleared (not recorded which).

Concerning this clone: With the read ending 3 residues before the CDR3 end, the germline J gene is used to fill in that end. The rearrangement joins TRBV7-6 to TRBJ1-4; TRBD1 is a possible D gene (5 bases). The CDR3 runs to 17 residues. Trimming shortened V by 4 bases and J by 7 bases, and 22 bases separated the two germline ends. Germline loops: CDR1 SGHVS, CDR2 FNYEAQ. This CDR3 is CASSYGGTRRGGEKLFF. The CDR3 bases that were read are TGTGCCAGCAGCTATGGGGGGACGAGGCGAGGTGGTGAAAAA.

With regard to this clone: The read halts 3 residues ahead of the CDR3 end, with the missing end drawn from the germline J gene. The chain is built from TRBV5-1 and TRBJ1-2, with TRBD1 identical over 9 bases. Germline values: CDR1 SGHRS, CDR2 YFSETQ. CDR3 length equals 17 residues. V shed 4 bases and J 4 bases; nucleotides not matched to a gene: 14. The DNA read from the CDR3 is TGCGCCAGCAGCGTAACAACAGGGGGCGCGTTGGGCTATGGC. Translated, it gives CASSVTTGGALGYG. The CDR3 in its entirety is CASSVTTGGALGYGYTF.

With respect to this clone: The read finishes 3 residues shy of the CDR3 end, and the germline J gene is used to complete it. This chain links TRBV13 with TRBJ1-2, with D tentatively TRBD1 (6 bases). In germline, CDR1 is PRHDT, CDR2 FYEKMQ (reference sequence). CDR3 size: 13 residues. Incomplete CDR3 DNA: TGTGCCAGCAGCTTAGTCCAGGACAGAGGC. Its translation is CASSLVQDRG. The full CDR3 reads CASSLVQDRGYTF.

Worth noting for this clone: The CDR3 goes on 3 residues after the read ends, and that part is filled in from the germline J gene. This chain connects TRBV5-3 to TRBJ1-2; 7 bases line up with TRBD1. TRBV5-3 is treated as an ORF (open reading frame) with a function not yet certain. CDR3 size: 16 residues. V lost 4 bases, J lost 3 bases, and 12 bases stayed unmatched. The CDR3 sequence: CARSHRTGPRDYGYTF. Incomplete CDR3 DNA: TGTGCCAGAAGCCACCGGACAGGCCCAAGGGACTATGGC.

With respect to this clone: The read is 3 residues too short to cover the CDR3 end, so that end is filled in from the germline J gene. This chain connects TRBV5-1 to TRBJ1-6; 11 bases fit TRBD1. Germline V gives CDR1 SGHRS, CDR2 YFSETQ. Trimming at V came to 3 bases and at J to 9 bases, leaving 5 bases not matched to a gene. The CDR3 covers 15 residues. The chain's CDR3 is CASSSWDRGVSPLHF. The sequenced part of the CDR3 DNA is TGCGCCAGCAGCTCATGGGACAGGGGGGTTTCACCC.

About this clone: The read ends 3 residues early relative to the CDR3; the germline J gene fills the gap. V usage is TRBV10-3 and J usage is TRBJ2-1; 12 bases are a match to TRBD2. Germline values: CDR1 ENHRY, CDR2 SYGVKD. V shed 7 bases and J 7 bases; nucleotides not matched to a gene: 8. The CDR3 length is 15 residues. The CDR3 reads CAITTSSGGANEQFF. CDR3 bases read: TGTGCCATCACCACCTCTAGCGGGGGGGCGAATGAG.

In regard to this clone: Sequencing ends 3 residues short of the CDR3 end; the germline J gene provides the rest. The chain recombines TRBV5-1 with TRBJ2-1; 11 bases line up with TRBD1. Per germline, CDR1 SGHRS and CDR2 YFSETQ. V dropped 3 bases and J dropped 7; count of bases not matched to a gene: 6. The CDR3 contains 15 residues. The CDR3 region is CASSSTGTGGNEQFF. Partial CDR3 DNA: TGCGCCAGCAGCTCAACCGGGACAGGGGGGAATGAG.

In the case of this clone: One end of the junction is discordant with germline, which a read error may explain. Read coverage stops 3 residues before the CDR3 terminus; the germline J gene supplies the remainder. The rearrangement joins TRBV4-2 to TRBJ1-4; D perhaps matches TRBD1 (6 bases). This CDR3 comprises 15 residues. Germline assignment: CDR1 LGHNA and CDR2 YNFKEQ. The covered CDR3 bases are TGCGCCAGCAGCCAAGAGGTCAGGGGAAGGGAAAAA. It is translated as CASSQEVRGREK. In full, the CDR3 reads CASSQEVRGREKLFF.

CDR3 sequence: CASSRTGTAYDSQYF. CDR3 DNA (partial): TGTGCCAGCAGTCGTACCGGGACTGCGTATGACTCG. This chain connects TRBV6-2 or TRBV6-3 to TRBJ2-3; a possible D gene is TRBD2 (6 bases). The read comes to an end 3 residues before the CDR3 does, leaving the germline J gene to fill in the end. In germline, CDR1 is MNHEY, CDR2 SVGEGT. The CDR3 length is 15 residues.

Notes on this clone: The read comes to an end 3 residues before the CDR3 does, leaving the germline J gene to fill in the end. V usage is TRBV5-1 and J usage is TRBJ2-1; D perhaps matches TRBD2 (5 bases). The CDR3 is 15 residues long. Trimming pared 4 bases from V and 4 bases from J, leaving 15 bases between. CDR1 and CDR2 (germline): SGHRS, YFSETQ. The chain's CDR3 is CASSAVQRQYNEQFF. CDR3 bases read: TGCGCCAGCAGCGCCGTTCAGCGGCAGTACAATGAG.

Comment on this clone: From the germline J gene comes the end of the CDR3, since the read stops 3 residues before it. V gene TRBV19 combines with J gene TRBJ2-4, with 11 bases identical to TRBD1. Germline V lookup: CDR1 LNHDA, CDR2 SQIVND (reference sequence). The CDR3 is made up of 13 amino acids. The CDR3: CASSIRDRGYQYF. The part of the CDR3 DNA that was read is TGTGCCAGTAGTATTAGGGACAGGGGGTAT.

About this clone itself: The read comes to an end 3 residues before the CDR3 does, leaving the germline J gene to fill in the end. This chain uses TRBV23-1 with TRBJ1-2; no clear D. TRBV23-1 qualifies as an ORF whose function is uncertain. V shed 7 bases and J shed 4 bases, with 10 bases lying between them. CDR3 length equals 12 residues. The CDR3 is CASTDWFYGYTF. The CDR3 DNA, read in part, is TGCGCCAGCACGGACTGGTTCTATGGC.